A single sample gave rise to the 32 T cell receptor beta chains below, sequenced in a study of T cell responses to AZD1222 COVID-19 vaccine. Sequenced by immunoSEQ multiplex PCR; TCRdb stores in-frame clones only, minus some. The sample gives some 150,000 clones, around 90% of which show up once; 2.9% is in the top ten. Sequences were derived from peripheral blood, sampled on day 0 of AZD1222 vaccination. The receptors originated from an adult in good health.

The CDR3 coding sequence is TGTGCCAGCAGCTTAGAGGCCGCCTCATATGGCTACACCTTC. Protein product: CASSLEAASYGYTF. The chain recombines TRBV7-9 with TRBJ1-2; D gene unclear. The V gene lost 1 base and the J gene lost 5 bases, with 11 bases spanning the gap. CDR1 is SEHNR and CDR2 is FQNEAQ in the germline V gene (reference sequence). This CDR3 contains 14 residues.

The genes are TRBV6-5 and TRBJ1-2; D is perhaps TRBD1 (6 bases). Looked up from germline, CDR1 is MNHEY and CDR2 is SVGAGI. The germline V and J ends were trimmed by 3 bases and 8 bases, with 10 bases remaining between them. This CDR3 spans 12 amino acids. Here the CDR3 DNA reads TGTGCCAGCAGTTATGATCAGGGGGGCTACACCTTC. Amino acid sequence: CASSYDQGGYTF.

This clone was picked up one time. V gene TRBV5-1 combines with J gene TRBJ1-1; D is ambiguous. In germline, CDR1 is SGHRS, CDR2 YFSETQ. V lost 3 bases to trimming and J lost 1 base, with 10 bases between them. The CDR3 has 14 amino acids. CDR3 amino acids: CASSWIQQNTEAFF. The CDR3 DNA is TGCGCCAGCAGCTGGATACAGCAGAACACTGAAGCTTTCTTT.

The genes are TRBV6-5 and TRBJ1-1; 8 bases are a match to TRBD1. The CDR3 totals 14 residues. V lost 10 bases and J lost 1; bases outside the gene matches: 8. From germline, CDR1 is MNHEY and CDR2 SVGAGI. The CDR3 loop is CATTQGGQNTEAFF. In nucleotides, the CDR3 is TGTGCCACTACACAGGGGGGGCAGAACACTGAAGCTTTCTTT.

This clone showed up just once. CDR3 DNA sequence: TGTGCCAGCAGTGGACTAGCGGCCTACGAGCAGTACTTC. Its protein product is CASSGLAAYEQYF. V is TRBV11-2 and J is TRBJ2-7; 10 bases line up with TRBD2. V dropped 6 bases and J dropped 2; count of bases not matched to a gene: 1. The germline CDR1 and CDR2 sequences are SGHAT and FQNNGV. This CDR3 contains 13 residues. The complete variable domain, with remaining parts taken from reference TRBV11-2 and TRBJ2-7, reads EAGVAQSPRYKIIEKRQSVAFWCNPISGHATLYWYQQILGQGPKLLIQFQNNGVVDDSQLPKDRFSAERLKGVDSTLKIQPAKLEDSAVYLCASSGLAAYEQYFGPGTRLTVT.

CDR3 in amino acids: CASTSGGVSSYEQYF. CDR3 sequence (DNA): TGTGCCAGCACATCGGGGGGTGTCAGCTCCTACGAGCAGTACTTC. The rearrangement joins TRBV28 to TRBJ2-7; the match to TRBD2 covers 7 bases. Trimming cost V 7 bases and J 0 bases; bases outside gene matches: 9. There are 15 residues in the CDR3. The germline V gene encodes CDR1 MDHEN and CDR2 SYDVKM.

J is TRBJ2-2 and V is TRBV5-1, with a weak D call TRBD1 (7 bases). This CDR3 contains 15 residues. Germline V CDR1 and CDR2: SGHRS, YFSETQ. The germline V and J ends were trimmed by 4 bases and 6 bases, with 16 bases remaining between them. This CDR3 reads CASSRGTGEAGELFF. For the CDR3, the DNA is TGCGCCAGCAGCCGGGGCACAGGGGAGGCCGGGGAGCTGTTTTTT. The whole variable domain, remainder taken from reference TRBV5-1 and TRBJ2-2, is KAGVTQTPRYLIKTRGQQVTLSCSPISGHRSVSWYQQTPGQGLQFLFEYFSETQRNKGNFPGRFSGRQFSNSRSEMNVSTLELGDSALYLCASSRGTGEAGELFFGEGSRLTVL.

The genes are TRBV19 and TRBJ2-1, with 16 bases that match TRBD2. Germline V gene data show CDR1 as LNHDA and CDR2 as SQIVND (reference sequence). The V segment lost 5 bases and the J segment 13 bases; nucleotides outside the gene matches: 11. The CDR3 is 16 amino acids. CDR3 sequence: CASSPPGTSGRGEQFF. In nucleotides, the CDR3 is TGTGCCAGTAGTCCTCCCGGGACTAGCGGGAGGGGTGAACAGTTCTTC.

The chain is built from TRBV28 and TRBJ1-5; 8 positions agree with TRBD1. The CDR3 runs to 14 residues. Trimming at V came to 6 bases and at J to 3 bases, leaving 4 bases not matched to a gene. Germline lookup yields CDR1 MDHEN and CDR2 SYDVKM. The CDR3, as DNA: TGTGCCAGCAGCCCGACAGGGGTCAATCAGCCCCAGCATTTT. This encodes CASSPTGVNQPQHF.

The rearrangement joins TRBV28 to TRBJ2-7, with TRBD1 as a possible D gene (5 bases). Germline V CDR1 and CDR2: MDHEN, SYDVKM. V gave up 2 bases and J gave up 5 bases, with 10 bases separating them. CDR3 length: 13 residues. The CDR3 is CASSLDSLNEQYF. Written as DNA, the CDR3 is TGTGCCAGCAGTTTAGACAGCCTAAACGAGCAGTACTTC.

CDR3 residues: CASSIPAGGEYEQYF. CDR3 in DNA: TGCGCCAGCAGCATCCCCGCAGGGGGCGAGTACGAGCAGTACTTC. The V and J genes are TRBV5-1 and TRBJ2-7; TRBD1 matches 8 bases. This CDR3 spans 15 amino acids. CDR1 is SGHRS, CDR2 YFSETQ, per germline. V shed 4 bases and J 4 bases; nucleotides not matched to a gene: 10.

The chain uses TRBV3-1 (or the pseudogene TRBV3-2) and TRBJ1-3; no clear D gene. V was trimmed by 4 bases and J by 1 base, leaving 8 bases between them. CDR1 LGHDT and CDR2 YNNKEL come from the germline V gene (reference sequence). CDR3 length: 14 amino acids. Here the CDR3 DNA reads TGTGCCAGCAGCCCGACACAGTCTGGAAACACCATATATTTT. Residues: CASSPTQSGNTIYF.

CDR3 sequence (DNA): TGTGCCAGCTCACCACCTGCACGCGGGAGGCCCGGGTTCAATGAGCAGTTCTTC. Translated: CASSPPARGRPGFNEQFF. J is TRBJ2-1 and V is TRBV18; TRBD2 agrees at 8 bases. Trimming cost V 0 bases and J 6 bases; bases outside gene matches: 13. CDR1 and CDR2 from the germline V gene are KGHSH and LQKENI. The CDR3 is 18 amino acids.

The V call is TRBV10-3, the J call TRBJ1-6, with 7 bases lining up with TRBD1. CDR3 length: 19 residues. Germline V gives CDR1 ENHRY, CDR2 SYGVKD. The J segment lost 1 base and the V segment lost 0 bases, leaving 9 bases of the junction unmatched. The DNA for the CDR3 is TGTGCCATCAGTGAGTCCTTCGAACAGGGGAAGTCCTATAATTCACCCCTCCACTTT. This codes for CAISESFEQGKSYNSPLHF.

The sample holds one count of this clone. CDR3: CASSSGLPQETQYF. CDR3 nucleotide sequence: TGTGCCAGCAGCTCGGGGCTCCCTCAAGAGACCCAGTACTTC. This chain joins TRBV7-9 and TRBJ2-5; D may correspond to TRBD1 or TRBD2 (5 bases each). This CDR3 has 14 amino acids. Trimming took 4 bases from V and 2 from J, leaving 11 bases between them. Per germline, CDR1 SEHNR and CDR2 FQNEAQ (reference sequence).

The V gene is TRBV3-1 (or the pseudogene TRBV3-2), the J gene TRBJ2-2; weak D call: TRBD1 (6 bases). The CDR3 totals 14 residues. The V gene's germline CDR1 is LGHDT and CDR2 YNNKEL (reference sequence). The V end was cut by 2 bases, the J end by 7 bases, with 11 bases between. CDR3 coding DNA: TGTGCCAGCAGCCAAAACTTACAGGGCGGGGAGCTGTTTTTT. Protein: CASSQNLQGGELFF.

CDR3 region: CASSLQGNYGYTF. The CDR3 DNA reads as TGTGCCAGCAGCTTGCAAGGAAACTATGGCTACACCTTC. The genes are TRBV5-6 and TRBJ1-2; no definite D call. The CDR3 has 13 amino acids. Looked up from germline, CDR1 is SGHDT and CDR2 is YYEEEE. Trimming removed 1 base from V and 2 bases from J, with 6 bases in between. Using reference TRBV5-6 and TRBJ1-2 for the parts outside the CDR3, the full variable domain is DAGVTQSPTHLIKTRGQQVTLRCSPKSGHDTVSWYQQALGQGPQFIFQYYEEEERQRGNFPDRFSGHQFPNYSSELNVNALLLGDSALYLCASSLQGNYGYTFGSGTRLTVV.

The J gene is TRBJ2-5, the V gene TRBV2; 9 nucleotides align to TRBD2. This CDR3 spans 17 amino acids. Per germline, CDR1 SNHLY and CDR2 FYNNEI. V dropped 3 bases and J dropped 3; count of bases not matched to a gene: 11. The CDR3 spells CASSDPSVEREEETQYF. In DNA form, the CDR3 reads TGTGCCAGCAGTGACCCGTCGGTGGAGCGGGAGGAAGAGACCCAGTACTTC.

V gene TRBV18 combines with J gene TRBJ1-6; 7 bases align to TRBD1. Germline CDR1 is KGHSH and CDR2 is LQKENI. The CDR3 loop spans 16 amino acids. Unmatched junction bases numbered 11, after V lost 5 bases and J lost 7 bases. CDR3 nucleotides: TGTGCCAGCTCAGCCCATAGGGACAGTAGGAATTCACCCCTCCACTTT. This codes for CASSAHRDSRNSPLHF. Full variable domain (rest looked up from reference TRBV18 and TRBJ1-6): NAGVMQNPRHLVRRRGQEARLRCSPMKGHSHVYWYRQLPEEGLKFMVYLQKENIIDESGMPKERFSAEFPKEGPSILRIQQVVRGDSAAYFCASSAHRDSRNSPLHFGNGTRLTVT.

The genes are TRBV6-2 or TRBV6-3 and TRBJ1-1; D not certain. This CDR3 has 15 amino acids. In germline, CDR1 is MNHEY, CDR2 SVGEGT. The V end lost 5 bases, the J end lost 1 base, and 14 bases lay between the germline ends. CDR3 in amino acids: CASSPSGRSNTEAFF. As DNA, the CDR3 is TGTGCCAGCAGTCCCTCGGGGAGATCGAACACTGAAGCTTTCTTT.

J is TRBJ1-1 and V is TRBV25-1, with D perhaps matching TRBD1 (5 bases). Germline CDR1 reads MGHDK; CDR2 reads SYGVNS. V gave up 6 bases and J gave up 7 bases, with 15 bases separating them. This CDR3 comprises 13 residues. The CDR3 sequence is CASRGGAGSEAFF. Written as DNA, the CDR3 is TGTGCCAGCAGGGGGGGAGCAGGGAGTGAAGCTTTCTTT.

This chain links TRBV10-2 with TRBJ2-1; possibly TRBD2 for D (7 bases). The germline V gene encodes CDR1 WSHSY and CDR2 SAAADI. Trimming removed 8 bases at V and 4 bases at J, with 21 bases between. The CDR3 totals 16 residues. CDR3 amino acids: CASLKRGGREYNEQFF. As DNA, the CDR3 is TGCGCCAGCCTGAAAAGGGGGGGGAGGGAGTACAATGAGCAGTTCTTC.

The chain employs TRBV5-6 and TRBJ2-3; maybe TRBD2 (6 bases). The CDR3 has 14 residues. Trimming shortened V by 0 bases and J by 4 bases, and 9 bases separated the two germline ends. Germline CDR1 SGHDT, CDR2 YYEEEE. CDR3: CASSLGREADTQYF. DNA of the CDR3: TGTGCCAGCAGCTTGGGCAGGGAGGCAGATACGCAGTATTTT.

This sequence joins TRBV19 and TRBJ1-5; a weak D match, TRBD1 (5 bases). Trimming took off 7 bases at V and 3 bases at J, with 13 bases between the two ends. Germline lookup yields CDR1 LNHDA and CDR2 SQIVND (reference sequence). The length of the CDR3 is 14 residues. For the CDR3, the DNA is TGTGCCAGTACGAGGGGAAGGTTCAATCAGCCCCAGCATTTT. Translating it yields CASTRGRFNQPQHF.

This sequence joins TRBV6-2 or TRBV6-3 and TRBJ2-5; 7 nucleotides align to TRBD1. This CDR3 contains 16 residues. Trimming removed 5 bases from V and 0 bases from J; junction bases left unmatched: 9. CDR1 MNHEY and CDR2 SVGEGT come from the germline V gene. This CDR3 reads CASSKGTAPYQETQYF. The CDR3 DNA sequence: TGTGCCAGCAGTAAGGGGACAGCCCCGTACCAAGAGACCCAGTACTTC.

The gene calls are TRBV18 and TRBJ1-1; the D is unclear. Trimming cost V 4 bases and J 0 bases, with 9 bases left between them. There are 14 residues in the CDR3. CDR1 is KGHSH, CDR2 LQKENI, per germline. CDR3 DNA: TGTGCCAGCTCACTCGACATCTTGAACACTGAAGCTTTCTTT. Residues: CASSLDILNTEAFF. The full variable domain, in which reference TRBV18 and TRBJ1-1 provide the parts outside the CDR3, is NAGVMQNPRHLVRRRGQEARLRCSPMKGHSHVYWYRQLPEEGLKFMVYLQKENIIDESGMPKERFSAEFPKEGPSILRIQQVVRGDSAAYFCASSLDILNTEAFFGQGTRLTVV.

The chain recombines TRBV28 with TRBJ2-5; the D gene is possibly TRBD1 (6 bases). Germline CDR1 reads MDHEN; CDR2 reads SYDVKM. The germline V and J ends were trimmed by 3 bases and 1 base, with 15 bases remaining between them. CDR3 length: 16 amino acids. CDR3: CASSFWITGIQETQYF. Here the CDR3 DNA reads TGTGCCAGCAGTTTTTGGATAACAGGGATCCAAGAGACCCAGTACTTC.

The genes are TRBV10-3 and TRBJ2-1, with 13 bases that match TRBD2. Germline V lookup: CDR1 ENHRY, CDR2 SYGVKD. CDR3 size: 15 residues. Trimming cost V 7 bases and J 8 bases; bases outside gene matches: 8. The DNA of the CDR3 is TGTGCCATCAACCCGGGACTAGCGGGATCCTATGAGCAGTTCTTC. Translating it yields CAINPGLAGSYEQFF.

The chain employs TRBV11-2 and TRBJ2-7; 14 bases fit TRBD2. J was trimmed by 7 bases and V by 5 bases; bases with no gene match: 10. The V gene's germline CDR1 is SGHAT and CDR2 FQNNGV. This CDR3 is 16 amino acids long. The DNA for the CDR3 is TGTGCCAGCAGCCTCTGGACTAGCGGGAGGTCGGGGGAGCAGTACTTC. Translation gives CASSLWTSGRSGEQYF.

The J gene is TRBJ2-7, the V gene TRBV23-1; 8 bases match TRBD1. TRBV23-1 is reported as an ORF; its role is uncertain. V lost 3 bases to trimming and J lost 2 bases; unmatched junction nucleotides: 6. This CDR3 comprises 15 residues. CDR3 protein: CASSQDRDPPYEQYF. The CDR3 nucleotides read TGCGCCAGCAGTCAGGACAGGGACCCCCCCTACGAGCAGTACTTC.

The rearrangement joins TRBV6-2 or TRBV6-3 to TRBJ1-1; D remains unclear. Germline assignment: CDR1 MNHEY and CDR2 SVGEGT. With 5 bases removed from V and 1 base from J, the gap between germline ends came to 11 bases. The CDR3 extends over 14 amino acids. CDR3 bases: TGTGCCAGCAGTAACACGGGAAGGAACACTGAAGCTTTCTTT. Translation gives CASSNTGRNTEAFF.

This clone has ten or more counts. J is TRBJ2-7 and V is TRBV4-3; either TRBD1 or TRBD2 may supply D (5 bases each). The V gene's germline CDR1 is LGHNA and CDR2 YSLEER. This CDR3 is built from 14 residues. Between the trimmed V and J ends, which lost 3 bases and 2 bases, there was a span of 11 bases. The CDR3 here is CASSQLPGPYEQYF. In DNA, the CDR3 is TGCGCCAGCAGCCAGCTGCCGGGACCCTACGAGCAGTACTTC.